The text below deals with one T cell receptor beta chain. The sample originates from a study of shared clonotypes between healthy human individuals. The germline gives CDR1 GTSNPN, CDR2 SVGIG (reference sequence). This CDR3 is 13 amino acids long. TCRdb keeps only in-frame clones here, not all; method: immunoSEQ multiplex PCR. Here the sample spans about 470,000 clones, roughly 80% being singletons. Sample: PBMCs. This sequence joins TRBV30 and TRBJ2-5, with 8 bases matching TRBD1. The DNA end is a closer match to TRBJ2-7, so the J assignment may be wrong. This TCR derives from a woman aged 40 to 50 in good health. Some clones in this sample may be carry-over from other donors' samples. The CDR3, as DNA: TGTGCCTGGACTCGGGACAGGTTCTACGAGCAGTACTTC. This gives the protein CAWTRDRFYEQYF.